This T cell receptor (beta chain) is from a study of blood T cell repertoires in COVID-19. Study context: Donors in the United States, Italy and Spain gave samples during acute or convalescent COVID-19.

Patients in Seattle were enrolled during active infection, then followed longitudinally. Assay: immunoSEQ multiplex PCR; the TCRdb copy retains only in-frame clones and omits some. This table holds fewer than 400,000 clones, about 90% found once. Trimming took off 5 bases at V and 6 bases at J, with 13 bases between the two ends. The CDR3 is 13 amino acids. The germline V gene has CDR1 MNHEY and CDR2 SMNVEV (reference sequence). The material sequenced was peripheral blood. The V gene is TRBV27, the J gene TRBJ1-1, with a tentative D call TRBD1 (6 bases). This receptor was taken from a woman in her twenties or thirties with COVID-19, enrolled during active disease. DNA for the CDR3: TGTGCCAGCAGTCAGGGGCTCAGGTCTGAAGCTTTCTTT. Translation: CASSQGLRSEAFF.